This T cell receptor (beta chain) was profiled in a study of read filtering for tumor transcriptome and immune sequencing. Study information: After DNase treatment, RNA was made into whole-transcriptome libraries. RNA-seq yielded only roughly 80 to 1,300 TCR reads, IR-seq about 3.5 to 10.27 million. Study observations and caveats: RNA-seq captured clonotypes less deeply and reliably than IR-seq. Sorted CD138-negative bone marrow cells were not purified T cells.

The table lists this clonotype with many counts. Its antigen is currently unknown. There are 14 residues in the CDR3. Germline lookup yields CDR1 SQVTM and CDR2 ANQGSEA. J lost 7 bases, V lost 0 bases, and 3 bases had no gene match. The library was built from about 400 ng RNA with molecular barcoded adaptors for alpha/delta and beta/gamma chains. TCRdb independently ran MiXCR on the reads; one entry per CDR3 protein. The sample has 30,000 to 40,000 distinct CDR3 sequences; around 13% are singletons. V gene TRBV29-1 combines with J gene TRBJ1-4; 9 bases are a match to TRBD1. This receptor was taken from a donor at least 40 years old with multiple myeloma. Sequenced sample: a population of CD138-negative cells sorted from bone marrow. The CDR3: CSVEEQGASEKLFF. CDR3 in DNA: TGCAGCGTTGAAGAACAGGGGGCTAGTGAAAAACTGTTTTTT.